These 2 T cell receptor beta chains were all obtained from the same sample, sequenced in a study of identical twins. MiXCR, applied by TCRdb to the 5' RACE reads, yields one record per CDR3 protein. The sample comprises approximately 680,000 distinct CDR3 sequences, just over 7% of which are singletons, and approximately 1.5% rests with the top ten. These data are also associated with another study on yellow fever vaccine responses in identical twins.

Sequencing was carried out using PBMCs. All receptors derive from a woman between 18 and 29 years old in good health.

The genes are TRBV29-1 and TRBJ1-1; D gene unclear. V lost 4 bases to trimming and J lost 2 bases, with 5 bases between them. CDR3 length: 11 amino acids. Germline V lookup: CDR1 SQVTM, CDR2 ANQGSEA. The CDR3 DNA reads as TGCAGCGTTGTATCTAACACTGAAGCTTTCTTT. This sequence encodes CSVVSNTEAFF.

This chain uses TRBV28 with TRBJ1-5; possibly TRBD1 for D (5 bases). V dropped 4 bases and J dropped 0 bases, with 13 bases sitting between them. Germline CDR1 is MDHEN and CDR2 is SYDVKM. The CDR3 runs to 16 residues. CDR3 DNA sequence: TGTGCCAGCAGTTGGGGCAGAAGTTCTAGCAATCAGCCCCAGCATTTT. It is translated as CASSWGRSSSNQPQHF.